This TCR beta chain comes out of a study of blood T cell repertoires in COVID-19. Background on the study: The United States, Italy and Spain provided the acute and convalescent COVID-19 samples. T cells, B-cell-depleted T cells, or PBMCs supplied cDNA or gDNA.

Germline loops: CDR1 MNHEY, CDR2 SVGAGI. The V and J ends lost 6 bases and 7 bases respectively, with 10 bases between them. CDR3 length: 13 amino acids. In the original analysis: Cell counts per sample came from amplifying reference gene primers. The table came from immunoSEQ multiplex PCR; TCRdb's copy has only in-frame clones and leaves some out. D and trimming come from the DNA, and the V and J calls and clone size come from that table. Of about 200,000 clones in the sample, under 90% were seen once. This sequence was found in a human donor in a cohort sampled during active COVID-19. The sample consisted of peripheral blood. This sequence joins TRBV6-5 and TRBJ1-6, with D uncertain. The CDR3 is CASSSPGNSPLHF. The CDR3 DNA follows: TGTGCCAGCAGCTCCCCGGGGAATTCACCCCTCCACTTT.